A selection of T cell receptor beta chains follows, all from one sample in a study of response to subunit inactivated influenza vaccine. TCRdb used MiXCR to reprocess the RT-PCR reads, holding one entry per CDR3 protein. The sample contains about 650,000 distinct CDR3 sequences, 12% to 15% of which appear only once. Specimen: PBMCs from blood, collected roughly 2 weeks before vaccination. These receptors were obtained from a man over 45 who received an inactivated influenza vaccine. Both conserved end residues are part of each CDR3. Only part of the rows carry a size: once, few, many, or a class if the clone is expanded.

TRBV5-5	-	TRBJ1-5	CASSLEYRANQPQHF
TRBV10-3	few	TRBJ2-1	CAISESSIHNEQFF
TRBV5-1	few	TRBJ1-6	CASSLDLVSYNSPLHF
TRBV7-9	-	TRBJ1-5	CASSQWDGPNSQHF
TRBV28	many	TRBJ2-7	CASSLVRGRSSSYEQYF
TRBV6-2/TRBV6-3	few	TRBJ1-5	CASSWGGINQPQHF
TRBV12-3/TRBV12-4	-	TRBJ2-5	CASRLGTGNGETQYF
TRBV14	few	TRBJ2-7	CASSQEGGGPAYEQYF
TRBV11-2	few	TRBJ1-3	CASSSVGQHTSSGNTIYF
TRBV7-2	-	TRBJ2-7	CASSLVAPPGQYF
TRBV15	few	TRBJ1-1	CATRGREWTEAFF
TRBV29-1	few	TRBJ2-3	CSVVGLGLGRVDTQYF
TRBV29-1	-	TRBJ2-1	CSVEVGSDEQFF
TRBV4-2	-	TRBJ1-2	CASSPSHLQGFYGYTF
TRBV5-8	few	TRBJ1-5	CASSPFNQPQHF